The next 19 T cell receptor beta chains were all read from a single sample in a study of shared T cell receptors in the human thymus. Produced via immunoSEQ multiplex PCR; TCRdb's table is partial and in-frame only. The repertoire holds hundreds of thousands of clones, with approximately 87% as singletons. In addition, the sample was reused for a study of human thymus T cells.

Sequencing was carried out using thymocytes. The receptors stem from a boy under three years old with a congenital heart defect.

The V gene is TRBV10-3, the J gene TRBJ2-7; 10 nucleotides agree with TRBD2. The germline V gene encodes CDR1 ENHRY and CDR2 SYGVKD. CDR3 length: 18 amino acids. V was clipped by 3 bases and J by 3 bases; unmatched bases: 14. In nucleotides, the CDR3 is TGTGCCATCAGTGACCTTGGCCCACCCGGACTAGCGGACTACGAGCAGTACTTC. It specifies CAISDLGPPGLADYEQYF.

This chain uses TRBV5-6 with TRBJ2-1; perhaps TRBD1 as D (6 bases). The CDR3 extends over 15 amino acids. CDR1 is SGHDT, CDR2 YYEEEE, per germline. Trimming cost V 7 bases and J 8 bases, with 22 bases left between them. The CDR3 is CASGQEAWKGDEQFF. The CDR3 nucleotides are TGTGCCAGCGGTCAGGAGGCCTGGAAGGGGGATGAGCAGTTCTTC.

V is TRBV27 and J is TRBJ1-2; 9 nucleotides match TRBD1. Germline CDR1 and CDR2: MNHEY and SMNVEV (reference sequence). Unmatched junction bases numbered 14, after V lost 8 bases and J lost 7 bases. The CDR3 is 15 amino acids. This CDR3 reads CASGQSPGQGSGYTF. Written as DNA, the CDR3 is TGTGCCAGCGGGCAATCACCGGGACAGGGATCTGGCTACACCTTC.

This chain uses TRBV9 with TRBJ2-2, with 11 bases aligning to TRBD2. CDR1 is SGDLS and CDR2 is YYNGEE in the germline V gene. This CDR3 contains 16 residues. The V segment lost 3 bases and the J segment 4 bases; nucleotides outside the gene matches: 5. The CDR3 nucleotides read TGTGCCAGCAGCGCCGCTGGGACTAGCGGCACCGGGGAGCTGTTTTTT. Translation gives CASSAAGTSGTGELFF. The full variable domain, its missing parts supplied by reference TRBV9 and TRBJ2-2, is DSGVTQTPKHLITATGQRVTLRCSPRSGDLSVYWYQQSLDQGLQFLIQYYNGEERAKGNILERFSAQQFPDLHSELNLSSLELGDSALYFCASSAAGTSGTGELFFGEGSRLTVL.

This chain uses TRBV11-2 with TRBJ2-3; D is ambiguous. Trimming stripped 4 bases from V and 2 bases from J, with 4 bases between. Germline loops: CDR1 SGHAT, CDR2 FQNNGV. The CDR3 has 12 residues. For the CDR3, the DNA is TGTGCCAGCAGCTGGGCCACAGATACGCAGTATTTT. It is translated as CASSWATDTQYF. The full variable domain, with the rest looked up from reference TRBV11-2 and TRBJ2-3, is EAGVAQSPRYKIIEKRQSVAFWCNPISGHATLYWYQQILGQGPKLLIQFQNNGVVDDSQLPKDRFSAERLKGVDSTLKIQPAKLEDSAVYLCASSWATDTQYFGPGTRLTVL.

The chain uses TRBV4-2 and TRBJ2-7; 8 bases align to TRBD1. The germline gives CDR1 LGHNA, CDR2 YNFKEQ. This CDR3 spans 18 amino acids. V lost 4 bases and J lost 0; bases outside the gene matches: 14. CDR3 sequence reads: CASSPGMNVGQDSYEQYF. For the CDR3, the DNA is TGTGCCAGCAGCCCCGGGATGAATGTGGGACAGGACTCCTACGAGCAGTACTTC.

The CDR3 DNA reads as TGTGCCAGTAGTATATACCCCAGACAGGGGCCGACCAACTATGGCTACACCTTC. This gives the protein CASSIYPRQGPTNYGYTF. The genes are TRBV19 and TRBJ1-2; 8 bases fit TRBD1. V dropped 2 bases and J dropped 2; count of bases not matched to a gene: 13. The CDR3 is made up of 18 amino acids. CDR1 is LNHDA, CDR2 SQIVND, per germline (reference sequence).

The V gene is TRBV2, the J gene TRBJ2-3; TRBD1 matches 9 bases. The V gene's germline CDR1 is SNHLY and CDR2 FYNNEI. V dropped 7 bases and J dropped 4; count of bases not matched to a gene: 9. The CDR3 length is 15 residues. The CDR3 DNA reads as TGTGCCAGCAAGGATGGGGACAGGGAGGCAGATACGCAGTATTTT. Its translation is CASKDGDREADTQYF.

The J gene is TRBJ2-1, the V gene TRBV10-2, with 7 bases that match TRBD2. The CDR3 length is 16 residues. Trimming took 2 bases from V and 7 from J; bases not matched to a gene: 11. From germline, CDR1 is WSHSY and CDR2 SAAADI. CDR3 coding DNA: TGCGCCAGCAGTGAGGGTAGTAGGGGCGGGAGAAATGAGCAGTTCTTC. Its protein is CASSEGSRGGRNEQFF.

The chain employs TRBV27 and TRBJ2-1; 12 nucleotides match TRBD2. Germline values: CDR1 MNHEY, CDR2 SMNVEV (reference sequence). The CDR3 contains 16 residues. The trim removed 5 bases at V and 2 bases at J, leaving 4 bases unmatched. CDR3 DNA sequence: TGTGCCAGCAGTCCCAGGACTAGCGGGACCTACAATGAGCAGTTCTTC. This gives the protein CASSPRTSGTYNEQFF.

The V call is TRBV25-1, the J call TRBJ2-1; D may be TRBD2 (6 bases). Germline CDR1 is MGHDK and CDR2 is SYGVNS. The CDR3 runs to 15 residues. Trimming took off 1 base at V and 8 bases at J, with 15 bases between the two ends. CDR3 sequence: CASSELASWGDEQFF. The CDR3 region has the DNA TGTGCCAGCAGTGAATTGGCTAGCTGGGGGGATGAGCAGTTCTTC.

This chain connects TRBV6-1 to TRBJ2-1; the D gene is possibly TRBD2 (6 bases). CDR1 and CDR2 (germline): MNHNS, SASEGT. V lost 1 base and J 9 bases, leaving 10 bases between the germline ends. The CDR3 is 13 residues long. This CDR3 is CASSEVRDTEQFF. The CDR3 DNA reads as TGTGCCAGCAGTGAAGTGCGGGATACTGAGCAGTTCTTC.

This clone was counted a single time. This chain connects TRBV20-1 to TRBJ2-7; possibly TRBD2 for D (7 bases). This CDR3 has 11 residues. Germline-derived CDR1 and CDR2 are DFQATT and SNEGSKA (reference sequence). Trimming cost V 2 bases and J 11 bases, with 13 bases left between them. The DNA of the CDR3 is TGCAGTGCTAGAAAGGGAGGGGGGAAGTACTTC. Translation gives CSARKGGGKYF.

The chain is built from TRBV12-5 and TRBJ1-1; the match to TRBD1 covers 12 bases. Germline-derived CDR1 and CDR2 are LGHNT and FRNRAP. This CDR3 has 17 amino acids. Trimming removed 0 bases from V and 5 bases from J; junction bases left unmatched: 7. For the CDR3, the DNA is TGTGCTAGTGGTTTGGTACGGGACAGGGGGCTGGGGACTGAAGCTTTCTTT. Its translation: CASGLVRDRGLGTEAFF. Variable domain in full (rest from reference TRBV12-5 and TRBJ1-1): DARVTQTPRHKVTEMGQEVTMRCQPILGHNTVFWYRQTMMQGLELLAYFRNRAPLDDSGMPKDRFSAEMPDATLATLKIQPSEPRDSAVYFCASGLVRDRGLGTEAFFGQGTRLTVV.

The chain couples TRBV5-5 to TRBJ2-3; the D gene is possibly TRBD2 (5 bases). V was pared by 1 base and J by 5 bases, with 14 bases between. Germline-derived CDR1 and CDR2 are SGHKS and YYEKEE (reference sequence). The CDR3 extends over 15 amino acids. CDR3 in DNA: TGTGCCAGCAGCTTGATAGCGAGGACTCAAGATACGCAGTATTTT. This sequence encodes CASSLIARTQDTQYF.

In this sample, this clone turned up a few times. This chain uses TRBV5-6 with TRBJ2-1; TRBD1 matches at 9 bases. There are 14 residues in the CDR3. CDR1 and CDR2 from the germline V gene are SGHDT and YYEEEE. Trimming cost V 3 bases and J 9 bases; bases outside gene matches: 7. DNA of the CDR3: TGTGCCAGCAGCTACAGGGGGCTTAGGGGTGAGCAGTTCTTC. Its translation: CASSYRGLRGEQFF.

CDR3 sequence reads: CASSLTRSGNQPQHF. For the CDR3, the DNA is TGTGCCAGCAGTTTGACTAGATCGGGCAATCAGCCCCAGCATTTT. The genes are TRBV28 and TRBJ1-5; no clear D. The V end was cut by 3 bases, the J end by 2 bases, with 11 bases between. The CDR3 extends over 15 amino acids. The germline V gene encodes CDR1 MDHEN and CDR2 SYDVKM. Looking up the rest from reference TRBV28 and TRBJ1-5 gives the full variable domain: DVKVTQSSRYLVKRTGEKVFLECVQDMDHENMFWYRQDPGLGLRLIYFSYDVKMKEKGDIPEGYSVSREKKERFSLILESASTNQTSMYLCASSLTRSGNQPQHFGDGTRLSIL.

The chain carries TRBV11-3 and TRBJ1-4, with a possible D match to TRBD1 (6 bases). The germline V gene has CDR1 SGHNT and CDR2 YENEEA. V was pared by 5 bases and J by 6 bases, with 13 bases between. CDR3 length: 14 residues. CDR3 residues: CASSRWGLDEKLFF. In DNA, the CDR3 is TGTGCCAGCAGCCGCTGGGGGCTGGATGAAAAACTGTTTTTT.

The V gene is TRBV5-1, the J gene TRBJ2-3; D perhaps matches TRBD2 (6 bases). CDR1 and CDR2 (germline): SGHRS, YFSETQ. V was shortened by 5 bases and J by 0 bases, with 10 bases between the two germline ends. This CDR3 has 14 residues. As DNA, the CDR3 is TGCGCCAGCAGATCAGCGGGTAGCACAGATACGCAGTATTTT. Translated: CASRSAGSTDTQYF. Full variable domain (missing parts from reference TRBV5-1 and TRBJ2-3): KAGVTQTPRYLIKTRGQQVTLSCSPISGHRSVSWYQQTPGQGLQFLFEYFSETQRNKGNFPGRFSGRQFSNSRSEMNVSTLELGDSALYLCASRSAGSTDTQYFGPGTRLTVL.